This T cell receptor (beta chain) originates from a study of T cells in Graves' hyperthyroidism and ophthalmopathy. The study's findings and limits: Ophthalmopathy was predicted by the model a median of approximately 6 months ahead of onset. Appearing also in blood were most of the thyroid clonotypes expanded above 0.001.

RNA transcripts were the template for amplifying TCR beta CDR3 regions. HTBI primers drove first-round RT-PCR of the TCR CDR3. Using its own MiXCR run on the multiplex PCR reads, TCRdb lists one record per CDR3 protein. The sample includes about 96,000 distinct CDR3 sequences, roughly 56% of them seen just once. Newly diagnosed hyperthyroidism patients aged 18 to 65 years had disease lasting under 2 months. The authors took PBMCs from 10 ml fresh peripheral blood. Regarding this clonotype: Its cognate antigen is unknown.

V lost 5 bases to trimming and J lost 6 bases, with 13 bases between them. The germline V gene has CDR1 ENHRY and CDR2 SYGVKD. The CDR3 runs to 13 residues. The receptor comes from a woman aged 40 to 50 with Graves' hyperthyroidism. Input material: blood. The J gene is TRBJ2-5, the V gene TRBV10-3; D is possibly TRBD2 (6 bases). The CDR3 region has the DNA TGTGCCATCAGTATAAGGGGCGGGAAGACCCAGTACTTC. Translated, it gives CAISIRGGKTQYF.